This T cell receptor (beta chain) was retrieved from a study of beta chain features in type 1 diabetes. Overall study results and limits: Shortening that was moderate but significant affected the TCRB CDR3s of Type 1 diabetes patients in all four CD4+ subsets. It was not settled here whether HLA type affects TCRB rearrangement.

The V end was cut by 0 bases, the J end by 4 bases, with 3 bases between. CDR3 length equals 12 residues. Germline assignment: CDR1 KGHSH and CDR2 LQKENI. Isolated RNA was reverse transcribed in full, so expressed TCRB transcripts were sequenced. Sequencing used immunoSEQ multiplex PCR; TCRdb keeps in-frame clones, though not all of them. The data contain 500,000 to 800,000 clones, 9.5% to 15% of them seen just once; the ten biggest clones take up roughly 0.11%. Turning to this clone: The antigen is not known. This sample also contains other DNA sequences that code for the same CDR3.

Material: naive CD4+ T cells from blood. V and J are TRBV18 and TRBJ2-5; D call uncertain. This clonotype was obtained from a man younger than 45 with type 1 diabetes. DNA for the CDR3: TGTGCCAGCTCACCACCGGGAGAGACCCAGTACTTC. Its protein product is CASSPPGETQYF.